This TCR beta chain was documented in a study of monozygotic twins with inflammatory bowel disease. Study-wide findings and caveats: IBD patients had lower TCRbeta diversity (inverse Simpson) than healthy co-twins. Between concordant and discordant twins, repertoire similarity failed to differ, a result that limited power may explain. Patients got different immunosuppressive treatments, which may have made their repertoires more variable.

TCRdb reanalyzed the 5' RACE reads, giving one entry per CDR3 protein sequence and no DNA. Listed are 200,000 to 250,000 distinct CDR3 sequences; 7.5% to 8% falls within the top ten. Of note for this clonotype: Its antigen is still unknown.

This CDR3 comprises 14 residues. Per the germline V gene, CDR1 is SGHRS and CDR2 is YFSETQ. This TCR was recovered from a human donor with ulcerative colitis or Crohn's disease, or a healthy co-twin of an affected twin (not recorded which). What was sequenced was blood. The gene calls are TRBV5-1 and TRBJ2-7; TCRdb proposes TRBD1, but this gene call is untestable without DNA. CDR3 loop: CASSSGQGYYEQYF.